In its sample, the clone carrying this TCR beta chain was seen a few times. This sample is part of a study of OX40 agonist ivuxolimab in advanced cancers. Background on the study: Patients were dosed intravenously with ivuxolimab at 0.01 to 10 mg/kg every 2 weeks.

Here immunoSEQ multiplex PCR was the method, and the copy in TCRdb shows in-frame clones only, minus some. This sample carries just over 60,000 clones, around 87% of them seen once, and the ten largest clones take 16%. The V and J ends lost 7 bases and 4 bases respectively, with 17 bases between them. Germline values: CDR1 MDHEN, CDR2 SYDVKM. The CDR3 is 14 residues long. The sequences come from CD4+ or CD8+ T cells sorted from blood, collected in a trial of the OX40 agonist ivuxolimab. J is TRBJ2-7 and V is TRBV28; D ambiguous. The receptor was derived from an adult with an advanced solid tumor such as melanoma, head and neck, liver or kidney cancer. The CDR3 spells CASKNSGPPYEQYF. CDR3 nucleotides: TGTGCCAGCAAAAATTCCGGCCCACCTTACGAGCAGTACTTC.